This T cell receptor (beta chain) was captured in a study of control samples from healthy donors and cancer patients. TCRdb's copy holds only in-frame clones and misses some; the assay was immunoSEQ multiplex PCR. This table has about 180,000 clones, around 89% appearing once. With 6 bases clipped from V and 7 bases from J, the junction kept 11 bases outside the gene matches. This CDR3 contains 15 residues. Germline CDR1 SGHNT, CDR2 YYREEE (reference sequence). V is TRBV5-4 and J is TRBJ2-2; TRBD2 matches 8 bases. The TCR was taken from a woman in her 50s in good health. The sequenced sample consisted of blood. As DNA, the CDR3 is TGTGCCAGCAAGGGAGCGGGAGATGTGGTCGGGGAGCTGTTTTTT. It is translated as CASKGAGDVVGELFF.